This TCR beta chain appears in the sequencing data of a study of CD8 T cells in Susac syndrome (dated by TCRdb to the late 2010s). Context from the whole study: Repertoire sequencing was used to test whether CD8+ T cell activation and differentiation in Susac syndrome was antigen driven. CD8+ T cell repertoire clonality was compared between more than ten healthy donors, approximately 14 Susac syndrome patients and 15 multiple sclerosis patients. The paper as a whole reports these results and caveats: The study acknowledged that relatively few individuals were included in the TCR sequencing and HLA analysis.

As to this clonotype: Its antigen has not been determined. No much larger clonotype is one base removed from it; base qualities were not supplied.

Peripheral blood CD8+ and CD4+ T cells from healthy donors, Susac syndrome patients and multiple sclerosis patients were profiled by high-throughput TCR beta sequencing. Treatment-naive patients with stable or active relapsing-remitting disease fulfilling revised McDonald criteria were used as multiple sclerosis controls. Bulk CD8+ and CD4+ T cells were purified by magnetic negative isolation, while CD8+ TEMRA cells were enriched using FACS. Blood was collected in EDTA tubes and processed within 24 hours, with PBMCs isolated through density gradient centrifugation. PBMCs intended for TCR sequencing were cryopreserved in liquid nitrogen and thawed later in a water bath at 37 degrees C. The sorted or isolated CD4+, CD8+ and CD8+ TEMRA cells reached a purity of at least 90%. V gives up 2 bases and J gives up 2 bases, and the segment between their germline ends measures 8 bases. For CDR1 and CDR2, the germline V gene lists SGHRS and YFSETQ. Including the terminal cysteine and phenylalanine, the CDR3 comprises 13 residues. Only the CDR3 part of the read is kept: 39 bases, read in frame from the first base.

RNA was extracted with the RNeasy kit and about 0.5 to 1 ug was reverse transcribed using random hexamers. The immunoSEQ multiplex PCR assay, which covers 54 Vbeta and 13 Jbeta segments, was used to amplify TCR beta CDR3 regions. PCR amplification bias was corrected using a synthetic template baseline for primer optimization and computational correction. The authors processed their data as follows. Reads were annotated to V, D and J genes according to IMGT and were analyzed with immunoSEQ Analyzer, with only productive sequences retained. To calculate clonality, Shannon entropy was normalized by log2 of the number of productive unique sequences and then subtracted from one. Public and private clones were assessed among the 100 most prevalent clones of each patient and control. Susac-specific clones were defined as absent from healthy and MS cohorts, roughly 1,100 published viral clones and other ImmuneACCESS disease sequences. TCRdb applied fastp at Q25 and MiXCR to the public reads, then kept only in-frame beta chains. When rows share a CDR3 protein, they turn into one entry using the most common DNA and genes. For this entry, the V and J calls and clone size follow TCRdb and not the study's own pipeline. For this sample there are 40,000 to 55,000 distinct CDR3 sequences; 93% appear just once. About 0.51% of the sample is in the top ten clones.

The chain couples TRBV5-1 to TRBJ2-7; the D segment cannot be called with confidence. Sequenced input: CD8+ T cells from PBMCs. The clonotype was recovered from a human donor with multiple sclerosis. The sequence in DNA is TGCGCCAGCAGCTTTGGGCTTACCTACGAGCAGTACTTC. Protein translation: CASSFGLTYEQYF.